This entry describes one TCR beta chain. Its antigen remains unknown. The data were obtained in a study of monozygotic twins with cystic fibrosis. Study outcomes and limitations: Clonality was generally low (median about 0.01), higher in the most severe patients.

Profiled with immunoSEQ multiplex PCR; TCRdb holds only in-frame clones, not every one. Among about 29,000 clones listed, just under 85% were seen once. Germline values: CDR1 SGHRS, CDR2 YFSETQ. The CDR3 contains 14 residues. The trim removed 0 bases at V and 5 bases at J, leaving 1 base unmatched. The receptor's source is a girl aged 2-9 years with cystic fibrosis. J is TRBJ1-1 and V is TRBV5-1; 10 bases fit TRBD1. The specimen sequenced was blood. In nucleotides, the CDR3 is TGCGCCAGCAGCTTGGTGGGACAGGGGACTGAAGCTTTCTTT. It encodes CASSLVGQGTEAFF.